This entry lists 19 T cell receptor beta chains sequenced from one sample in a study of blood T cell repertoires in COVID-19 (TCRdb year 2020). Libraries were prepared through the immunoSEQ multiplex PCR assay. Entries here come from immuneACCESS through TCRdb and include only in-frame sequences with V and J called. Some clones fail to appear in such tables; in the studies checked, an unresolved V gene covers under half of the shortfall, and the cause of the remainder is unknown. The sample includes 380,000 or so clones, with around 89% observed a single time. The leading ten clones occupy 1% to 1.5% of the sample. Source material: peripheral blood. These receptors all stem from a middle-aged man with acute or convalescent COVID-19.

This clone showed up many times. This sequence joins TRBV15 and TRBJ1-5; maybe TRBD1 (5 bases). The germline V gene encodes CDR1 LNHNV and CDR2 YYDKDF (reference sequence). The CDR3 extends over 15 amino acids. V shed 1 base and J shed 2 bases, with 9 bases lying between them. CDR3 residues: CATSRAGGRNQPQHF. CDR3 DNA: TGTGCCACCAGCAGAGCGGGGGGTCGCAATCAGCCCCAGCATTTT. Drawing the rest from reference TRBV15 and TRBJ1-5, the complete variable domain is DAMVIQNPRYQVTQFGKPVTLSCSQTLNHNVMYWYQQKSSQAPKLLFHYYDKDFNNEADTPDNFQSRRPNTSFCFLDIRSPGLGDTAMYLCATSRAGGRNQPQHFGDGTRLSIL.

This chain uses TRBV19 with TRBJ1-5; no definite D call. CDR1 LNHDA and CDR2 SQIVND come from the germline V gene (reference sequence). The V end was cut by 2 bases, the J end by 0 bases, with 8 bases between. This CDR3 is built from 15 residues. As DNA, the CDR3 is TGTGCCAGTAGTATATGGGGAGATAGCAATCAGCCCCAGCATTTT. Its protein is CASSIWGDSNQPQHF.

This clone was counted ten times or more. The V call is TRBV12-2, the J call TRBJ2-1; TRBD2, as called in the table, went unchecked against the DNA. TRBV12-2 represents a pseudogene. The CDR3 has 17 amino acids. CDR3 amino acids: CASRPWMRLAGDNEQFF. The CDR3 region has the DNA TGTGCAAGTCGCCCGTGGATGCGACTAGCGGGAGACAATGAGCAGTTCTTC.

The J gene is TRBJ1-2, the V gene TRBV6-5; 9 bases agree with TRBD1. Germline V CDR1 and CDR2: MNHEY, SVGAGI. This CDR3 comprises 13 residues. Trimming cost V 2 bases and J 8 bases; bases outside gene matches: 3. The chain's CDR3 is CASSYGTGKGYTF. The CDR3 region has the DNA TGTGCCAGCAGTTACGGGACAGGGAAGGGCTACACCTTC.

The chain carries TRBV5-6 and TRBJ2-7, with D unresolved. The CDR3 length is 14 residues. The germline V gene has CDR1 SGHDT and CDR2 YYEEEE. The V end was cut by 5 bases, the J end by 2 bases, with 14 bases between. The CDR3 region is CASRYHLPPYEQYF. For the CDR3, the DNA is TGTGCCAGCAGGTACCACTTACCCCCCTACGAGCAGTACTTC.

The genes are TRBV27 and TRBJ1-2; TRBD1 matches 7 bases. This CDR3 is 13 amino acids long. The germline gives CDR1 MNHEY, CDR2 SMNVEV (reference sequence). Trimming at V came to 6 bases and at J to 4 bases, leaving 5 bases not matched to a gene. Here the CDR3 DNA reads TGTGCCAGCAGAGGGGGCCTGGGCTATGGCTACACCTTC. This encodes CASRGGLGYGYTF.

This clone was picked up one time. The chain couples TRBV7-9 to TRBJ1-1; D is possibly TRBD1 (6 bases). Germline CDR1 SEHNR, CDR2 FQNEAQ (reference sequence). V gave up 5 bases and J gave up 5 bases, with 12 bases separating them. The CDR3 is made up of 13 amino acids. DNA of the CDR3: TGTGCCAGCAGCGGGGGTAGGGGGACTGAAGCTTTCTTT. This translates into CASSGGRGTEAFF.

This chain links TRBV7-9 with TRBJ1-3; D is perhaps TRBD1 (6 bases). Germline V gene data show CDR1 as SEHNR and CDR2 as FQNEAQ (reference sequence). V lost 5 bases to trimming and J lost 4 bases, with 15 bases between them. This CDR3 contains 15 residues. The chain's CDR3 is CASSLDRPYGNTIYF. In nucleotides, the CDR3 is TGTGCCAGCAGCCTCGACAGGCCTTACGGAAACACCATATATTTT.

The genes are TRBV3-1 (or the pseudogene TRBV3-2) and TRBJ1-2; TRBD1 matches 10 bases. The CDR3 spans 15 residues. The V gene end was trimmed by 3 bases and the J gene end by 5 bases; junction bases not matched to a gene: 6. In germline, CDR1 is LGHDT, CDR2 YNNKEL (reference sequence). The CDR3 reads CASSQWTGGWYGYTF. The CDR3 bases are TGTGCCAGCAGCCAGTGGACAGGGGGATGGTATGGCTACACCTTC.

This clone was counted only a few times. The V gene is TRBV5-1, the J gene TRBJ1-1, with TRBD1 identical over 7 bases. Per the germline V gene, CDR1 is SGHRS and CDR2 is YFSETQ. The CDR3 consists of 16 residues. Trimming at V came to 2 bases and at J to 3 bases, leaving 10 bases not matched to a gene. CDR3 amino acids: CASSFWTDRRDTEAFF. The CDR3 nucleotides are TGCGCCAGCAGCTTTTGGACGGACAGGAGGGACACTGAAGCTTTCTTT.

The rearrangement uses TRBV7-3 and TRBJ2-1; D perhaps matches TRBD1 (5 bases). CDR3 length: 15 amino acids. Germline loops: CDR1 SGHTA, CDR2 FQGTGA. Trimming removed 4 bases at V and 7 bases at J, with 17 bases between. As DNA, the CDR3 is TGTGCCAGCAGCTCGACCAGGGTTAAAGGGAATGAGCAGTTCTTC. The encoded protein is CASSSTRVKGNEQFF.

The genes are TRBV7-9 and TRBJ1-1; D not resolved. The CDR3 covers 13 residues. With 0 bases removed from V and 8 bases from J, the gap between germline ends came to 10 bases. The germline V gene has CDR1 SEHNR and CDR2 FQNEAQ (reference sequence). The CDR3 reads CASSLARKREAFF. Written as DNA, the CDR3 is TGTGCCAGCAGCTTAGCGCGGAAGAGGGAAGCTTTCTTT.

The gene calls are TRBV30 and TRBJ2-7, with D possibly being TRBD2 (6 bases). Germline V gives CDR1 GTSNPN, CDR2 SVGIG (reference sequence). V was cut by 5 bases and J by 4 bases, with 18 bases left in between. This CDR3 comprises 14 residues. In DNA form, the CDR3 reads TGTGCCTGGGGTGGGGCGTTACGGGAGTACGAGCAGTACTTC. Amino acid sequence: CAWGGALREYEQYF. The whole variable domain, remainder taken from reference TRBV30 and TRBJ2-7, is SQTIHQWPATLVQPVGSPLSLECTVEGTSNPNLYWYRQAAGRGLQLLFYSVGIGQISSEVPQNLSASRPQDRQFILSSKKLLLSDSGFYLCAWGGALREYEQYFGPGTRLTVT.

The CDR3, as DNA: TGTGCCAGCAGCTTGATGCAGGGGGGTGAAGCTTTCTTT. This encodes CASSLMQGGEAFF. The chain combines TRBV7-9 with TRBJ1-1; 7 bases match TRBD1. The CDR3 has 13 amino acids. The V gene end was trimmed by 3 bases and the J gene end by 7 bases; junction bases not matched to a gene: 5. Germline values: CDR1 SEHNR, CDR2 FQNEAQ (reference sequence).

The chain links TRBV5-1 to TRBJ2-1, with 11 bases lining up with TRBD2. The J segment lost 9 bases and the V segment lost 4 bases, leaving 6 bases of the junction unmatched. CDR1 is SGHRS, CDR2 YFSETQ, per germline. This CDR3 region has 14 residues. In DNA, the CDR3 is TGCGCCAGCAGCCCGCGGGGACTAGCGGCTGAGCAGTTCTTC. Translation gives CASSPRGLAAEQFF.

J is TRBJ1-2 and V is TRBV6-2 or TRBV6-3, with a weak D call TRBD1 (6 bases). V was trimmed by 3 bases and J by 0 bases, leaving 14 bases between them. The CDR3 covers 16 residues. Germline assignment: CDR1 MNHEY and CDR2 SVGEGT. The CDR3 DNA reads TGTGCCAGCAGTTATTATTCGGGACACTCTAACTATGGCTACACCTTC. It translates to CASSYYSGHSNYGYTF.

V is TRBV5-6 and J is TRBJ2-1; TRBD1 aligns across 7 bases. Looked up from germline, CDR1 is SGHDT and CDR2 is YYEEEE. V dropped 4 bases and J dropped 7; count of bases not matched to a gene: 11. The CDR3 loop spans 15 amino acids. CDR3 nucleotides: TGTGCCAGCAGCCTAGAGACAGGGTTTTTTAATGAGCAGTTCTTC. It is translated as CASSLETGFFNEQFF.

The chain uses TRBV10-3 and TRBJ1-1; D gene unclear. Trimming stripped 0 bases from V and 10 bases from J, with 15 bases between. Per germline, CDR1 ENHRY and CDR2 SYGVKD. The CDR3 is 14 residues long. The CDR3 spells CAISESSELPPAFF. CDR3 sequence (DNA): TGTGCCATCAGTGAGTCAAGTGAGCTCCCCCCAGCTTTCTTT.

This chain connects TRBV28 to TRBJ2-3, with a tentative D call TRBD1 (6 bases). The germline V gene encodes CDR1 MDHEN and CDR2 SYDVKM. The CDR3 runs to 16 residues. The germline V and J ends were trimmed by 3 bases and 5 bases, with 18 bases remaining between them. The CDR3 spells CASSLGPQGMGDTQYF. The DNA for the CDR3 is TGTGCCAGCAGTTTGGGGCCCCAGGGGATGGGAGATACGCAGTATTTT.